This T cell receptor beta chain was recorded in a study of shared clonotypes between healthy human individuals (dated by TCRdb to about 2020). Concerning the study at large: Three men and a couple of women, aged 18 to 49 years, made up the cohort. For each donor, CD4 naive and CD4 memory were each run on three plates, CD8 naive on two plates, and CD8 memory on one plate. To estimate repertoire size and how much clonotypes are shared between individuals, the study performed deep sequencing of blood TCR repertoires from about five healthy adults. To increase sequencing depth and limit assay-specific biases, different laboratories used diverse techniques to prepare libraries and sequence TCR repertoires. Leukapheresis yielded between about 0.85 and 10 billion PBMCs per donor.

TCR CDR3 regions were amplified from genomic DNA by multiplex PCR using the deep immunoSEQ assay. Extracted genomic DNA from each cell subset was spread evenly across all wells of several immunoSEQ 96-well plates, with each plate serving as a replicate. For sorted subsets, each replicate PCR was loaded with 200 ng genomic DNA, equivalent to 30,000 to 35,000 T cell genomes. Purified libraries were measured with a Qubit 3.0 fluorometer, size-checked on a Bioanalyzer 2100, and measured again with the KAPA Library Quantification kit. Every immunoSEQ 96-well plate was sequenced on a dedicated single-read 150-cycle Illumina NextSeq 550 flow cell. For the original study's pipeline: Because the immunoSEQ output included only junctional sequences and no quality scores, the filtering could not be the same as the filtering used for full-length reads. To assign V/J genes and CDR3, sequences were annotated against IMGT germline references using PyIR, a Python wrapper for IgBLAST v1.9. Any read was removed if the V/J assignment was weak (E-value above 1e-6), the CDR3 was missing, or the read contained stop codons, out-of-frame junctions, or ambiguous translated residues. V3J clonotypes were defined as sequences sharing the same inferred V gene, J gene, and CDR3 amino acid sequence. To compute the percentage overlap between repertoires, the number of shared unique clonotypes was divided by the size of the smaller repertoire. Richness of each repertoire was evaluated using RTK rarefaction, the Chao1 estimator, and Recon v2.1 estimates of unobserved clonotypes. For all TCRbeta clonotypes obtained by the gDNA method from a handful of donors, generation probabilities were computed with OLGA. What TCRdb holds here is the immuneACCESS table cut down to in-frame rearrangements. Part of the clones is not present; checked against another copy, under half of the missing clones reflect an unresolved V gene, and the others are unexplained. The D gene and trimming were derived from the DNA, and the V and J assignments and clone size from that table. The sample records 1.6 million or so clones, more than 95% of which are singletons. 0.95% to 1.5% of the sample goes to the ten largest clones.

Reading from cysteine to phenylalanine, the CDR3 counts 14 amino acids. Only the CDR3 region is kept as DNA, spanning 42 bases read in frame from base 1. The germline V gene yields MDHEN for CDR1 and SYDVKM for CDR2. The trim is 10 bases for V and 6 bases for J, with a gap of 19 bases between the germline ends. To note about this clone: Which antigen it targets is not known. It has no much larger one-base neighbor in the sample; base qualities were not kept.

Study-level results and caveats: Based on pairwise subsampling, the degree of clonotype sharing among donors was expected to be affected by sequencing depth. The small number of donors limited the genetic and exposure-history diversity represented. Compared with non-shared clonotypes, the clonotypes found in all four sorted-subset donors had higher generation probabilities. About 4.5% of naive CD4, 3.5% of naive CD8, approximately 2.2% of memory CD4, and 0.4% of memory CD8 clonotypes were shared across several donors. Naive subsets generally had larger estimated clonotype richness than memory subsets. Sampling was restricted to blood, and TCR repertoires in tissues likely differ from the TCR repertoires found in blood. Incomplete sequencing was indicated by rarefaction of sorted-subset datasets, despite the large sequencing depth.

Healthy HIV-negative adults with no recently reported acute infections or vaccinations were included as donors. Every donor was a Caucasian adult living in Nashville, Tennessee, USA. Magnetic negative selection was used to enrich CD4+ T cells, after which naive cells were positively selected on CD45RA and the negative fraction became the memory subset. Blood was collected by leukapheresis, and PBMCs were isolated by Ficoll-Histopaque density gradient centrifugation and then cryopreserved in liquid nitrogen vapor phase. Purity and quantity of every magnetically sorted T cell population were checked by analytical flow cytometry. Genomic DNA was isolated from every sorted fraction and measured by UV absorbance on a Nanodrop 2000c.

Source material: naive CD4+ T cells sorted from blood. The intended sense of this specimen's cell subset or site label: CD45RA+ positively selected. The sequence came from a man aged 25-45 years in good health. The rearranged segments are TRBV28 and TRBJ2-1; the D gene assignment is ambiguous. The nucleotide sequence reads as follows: TGTGCCACGTCAAGGAATCCCACACCCAATGAGCAGTTCTTC. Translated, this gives CATSRNPTPNEQFF.